The 14 T cell receptor beta chains listed next were all sequenced from one sample in a study of Ad26.COV2.S vaccination and SARS-CoV-2 variants. Noted treatment: some 20 received Ad26.COV2.S at low or high dose, single or two shots; about 5 received placebo; per-sample allocation not given. Sampling occurred on day 63 after the first vaccine or placebo injection. The assay was immunoSEQ multiplex PCR, and TCRdb's table has in-frame clones only and misses some. The sample lists 300,000 to 450,000 clones; 80% to 90% were seen once. Source: peripheral blood, taken in a trial of Ad26.COV2.S vaccine versus placebo. The receptors here all came from a person aged 18-65 years who received the Ad26.COV2.S COVID-19 vaccine or a placebo.

The count of this clone is one. This chain uses TRBV10-1 with TRBJ1-4; TRBD1 agrees at 7 bases. The V gene's germline CDR1 is WNHNN and CDR2 SYGVQD (reference sequence). V trimming: 3 bases; J trimming: 10 bases; junction bases outside the gene matches: 11. This CDR3 region has 15 residues. CDR3 in amino acids: CASSDRRTGEGKLFF. CDR3 nucleotides: TGCGCCAGCAGTGACCGACGCACAGGGGAAGGAAAACTGTTTTTT.

The chain combines TRBV6-4 with TRBJ1-2, with unresolved D. The length of the CDR3 is 15 residues. V was trimmed by 5 bases and J by 0 bases, leaving 13 bases between them. From germline, CDR1 is MRHNA and CDR2 SNTAGT. The CDR3 loop reads CASSPQALANYGYTF. For the CDR3, the DNA is TGTGCCAGCAGTCCACAAGCCCTAGCTAACTATGGCTACACCTTC.

The V gene is TRBV6-4, the J gene TRBJ2-3, with 7 bases identical to TRBD2. The V gene end was trimmed by 4 bases and the J gene end by 1 base; junction bases not matched to a gene: 5. From germline, CDR1 is MRHNA and CDR2 SNTAGT. The CDR3 has 15 residues. Here the CDR3 reads CASSAQAGGTDTQYF. In DNA, the CDR3 is TGTGCCAGCAGTGCCCAGGCGGGAGGCACAGATACGCAGTATTTT.

This clone was recorded only once. This sequence joins TRBV5-1 and TRBJ2-5; D gene uncertain. Trimming removed 4 bases at V and 2 bases at J, with 9 bases between. The V gene's germline CDR1 is SGHRS and CDR2 YFSETQ. The CDR3 runs to 13 residues. The CDR3, as DNA: TGCGCCAGCAGCGCCGCAGGTCAAGAGACCCAGTACTTC. Protein product: CASSAAGQETQYF.

This chain connects TRBV5-6 to TRBJ2-1; a weak D match, TRBD2 (6 bases). Between the trimmed V and J ends, which lost 4 bases and 8 bases, there was a span of 16 bases. Germline CDR1 reads SGHDT; CDR2 reads YYEEEE. CDR3 length equals 14 residues. In DNA form, the CDR3 reads TGTGCCAGCAGCGCGCTACTAGCCTCGCATGAGCAGTTCTTC. Protein product: CASSALLASHEQFF. The full variable domain, with the rest looked up from reference TRBV5-6 and TRBJ2-1, is DAGVTQSPTHLIKTRGQQVTLRCSPKSGHDTVSWYQQALGQGPQFIFQYYEEEERQRGNFPDRFSGHQFPNYSSELNVNALLLGDSALYLCASSALLASHEQFFGPGTRLTVL.

The rearrangement links TRBV18 to TRBJ1-6; D unclear. CDR1 KGHSH and CDR2 LQKENI come from the germline V gene. The CDR3 extends over 14 amino acids. The germline V and J ends were trimmed by 5 bases and 7 bases, with 12 bases remaining between them. DNA of the CDR3: TGTGCCAGCTCAAGCCTGGACTGGAATTCACCCCTCCACTTT. Amino acids: CASSSLDWNSPLHF.

J is TRBJ2-1 and V is TRBV30; D not certain. V lost 1 base and J 3 bases, leaving 7 bases between the germline ends. The CDR3 spans 13 residues. Germline V lookup: CDR1 GTSNPN, CDR2 SVGIG (reference sequence). The CDR3 here is CAWSGKDYNEQFF. In nucleotides, the CDR3 is TGTGCCTGGAGTGGAAAAGACTACAATGAGCAGTTCTTC. The full variable domain, completed using reference TRBV30 and TRBJ2-1, is SQTIHQWPATLVQPVGSPLSLECTVEGTSNPNLYWYRQAAGRGLQLLFYSVGIGQISSEVPQNLSASRPQDRQFILSSKKLLLSDSGFYLCAWSGKDYNEQFFGPGTRLTVL.

The V call is TRBV4-3, the J call TRBJ2-2; D ambiguous. CDR1 and CDR2 (germline): LGHNA, YSLEER. There are 14 residues in the CDR3. With 0 bases removed from V and 4 bases from J, the gap between germline ends came to 6 bases. The CDR3 DNA follows: TGCGCCAGCAGCCAAGATCGCCGCACCGGGGAGCTGTTTTTT. Translation gives CASSQDRRTGELFF.

The V call is TRBV7-2, the J call TRBJ1-2; no clear D. The CDR3 is made up of 18 amino acids. V was pared by 1 base and J by 2 bases, with 20 bases between. Germline CDR1 is SGHTA and CDR2 is FQGNSA. The CDR3 reads CASSLGGAGESANYGYTF. The CDR3 region has the DNA TGTGCCAGCAGCTTAGGGGGTGCGGGAGAGAGCGCAAACTATGGCTACACCTTC.

Only one count was recorded for this clone. The rearrangement uses TRBV5-6 and TRBJ1-4, with TRBD1 identical over 9 bases. CDR1 is SGHDT, CDR2 YYEEEE, per germline. This CDR3 is 17 amino acids long. V lost 0 bases to trimming and J lost 8 bases; unmatched junction nucleotides: 11. The DNA for the CDR3 is TGTGCCAGCAGCTTGGCTGGGACAGGGTTCGTCCGGGAAAAACTGTTTTTT. Translated: CASSLAGTGFVREKLFF.

The rearrangement joins TRBV7-9 to TRBJ2-2; no clear D. The CDR3 loop spans 12 amino acids. Per the germline V gene, CDR1 is SEHNR and CDR2 is FQNEAQ (reference sequence). V was shortened by 1 base and J by 7 bases, with 4 bases between the two germline ends. The CDR3 DNA follows: TGTGCCAGCAGCTTAGGGAGCGGGGAGCTGTTTTTT. Amino acids: CASSLGSGELFF.

The genes are TRBV11-2 and TRBJ2-2; TRBD1 matches 11 bases. The V and J ends lost 5 bases and 3 bases, in that order; junction bases with no gene match: 5. Germline CDR1 and CDR2: SGHAT and FQNNGV. The length of the CDR3 is 16 residues. CDR3 nucleotides: TGTGCCAGCAGCGAGGACAGGGGGCCCCACACCGGGGAGCTGTTTTTT. Its protein product is CASSEDRGPHTGELFF.

The rearrangement joins TRBV9 to TRBJ1-5; D gene unclear. Trimming stripped 0 bases from V and 2 bases from J, with 9 bases between. The germline gives CDR1 SGDLS, CDR2 YYNGEE. CDR3 length equals 15 residues. The CDR3 loop reads CASSVGGQGNQPQHF. DNA of the CDR3: TGTGCCAGCAGCGTAGGTGGGCAGGGCAATCAGCCCCAGCATTTT.

The V call is TRBV27, the J call TRBJ2-7, with D unclear. The CDR3 covers 12 residues. V was shortened by 2 bases and J by 9 bases, with 11 bases between the two germline ends. Germline CDR1 MNHEY, CDR2 SMNVEV (reference sequence). The CDR3 spells CASSLRGAVQYF. The CDR3 DNA reads as TGTGCCAGCAGTTTAAGAGGCGCCGTGCAGTACTTC.